The 16 T cell receptor beta chains given below trace back to one sample, sequenced in a study of long-term antiretroviral therapy in people with HIV. With survey level as its setting, the immunoSEQ assay was v3.0. Here immunoSEQ multiplex PCR was the method, and the copy in TCRdb shows in-frame clones only, minus some. The table lists 20,000 to 25,000 clones, 79% of them singletons. The starting material was unsorted PBMCs, obtained 4.1 years after starting antiretroviral therapy. Receptors were obtained from a woman aged 40 to 49 with HIV.

CDR3 sequence reads: CASSLGTWAGGNTIYF. In DNA form, the CDR3 reads TGTGCCAGCAGCTTGGGCACGTGGGCTGGAGGAAACACCATATATTTT. V usage is TRBV5-8 and J usage is TRBJ1-3; D gene ambiguous. The CDR3 runs 16 residues. From germline, CDR1 is SGHTS and CDR2 YDEGEE. The V end was cut by 0 bases, the J end by 4 bases, with 14 bases between.

The rearrangement uses TRBV11-3 and TRBJ2-2; D might be TRBD1 or TRBD2, each matching 5 bases. Germline-derived CDR1 and CDR2 are SGHNT and YENEEA. The V end lost 5 bases, the J end lost 2 bases, and 12 bases lay between the germline ends. CDR3 length: 15 amino acids. CDR3 protein: CASSLYGANTGELFF. In nucleotides, the CDR3 is TGTGCCAGCAGCCTCTACGGGGCCAACACCGGGGAGCTGTTTTTT.

This rearrangement joins TRBV11-2 to TRBJ2-7; unclear D gene. The CDR3 is made up of 13 amino acids. Germline V CDR1 and CDR2: SGHAT, FQNNGV. V shed 1 base and J shed 4 bases, with 8 bases lying between them. CDR3 bases: TGTGCCAGCAGCTTAGTGGGAATGTACGAGCAGTACTTC. It codes for CASSLVGMYEQYF.

The rearrangement joins TRBV9 to TRBJ1-1; tentatively, D is TRBD1 (5 bases). The CDR3 covers 15 residues. V dropped 3 bases and J dropped 1 base, with 13 bases sitting between them. The germline V gene encodes CDR1 SGDLS and CDR2 YYNGEE. The CDR3 reads CASSALGTENTEAFF. As DNA, the CDR3 is TGTGCCAGCAGCGCTTTGGGGACGGAGAACACTGAAGCTTTCTTT.

J is TRBJ1-2 and V is TRBV11-3; tentative D call: TRBD1 (5 bases). CDR1 is SGHNT and CDR2 is YENEEA in the germline V gene. V shed 6 bases and J shed 6 bases, with 17 bases lying between them. The CDR3 sequence is 14 residues long. In DNA form, the CDR3 reads TGTGCCAGCAGTCGCCGGGACCGACTCCATGGCTACACCTTC. The encoded protein is CASSRRDRLHGYTF.

The chain joins TRBV19 to TRBJ2-1; 8 bases align to TRBD2. The CDR3 runs to 17 residues. Trimming removed 5 bases from V and 5 bases from J; junction bases left unmatched: 14. Germline V gives CDR1 LNHDA, CDR2 SQIVND (reference sequence). CDR3 residues: CASSPGLARRIHNEQFF. CDR3 in DNA: TGTGCCAGTAGTCCCGGACTAGCACGTAGGATCCACAATGAGCAGTTCTTC. Full variable domain (remainder filled in from reference TRBV19 and TRBJ2-1): DGGITQSPKYLFRKEGQNVTLSCEQNLNHDAMYWYRQDPGQGLRLIYYSQIVNDFQKGDIAEGYSVSREKKESFPLTVTSAQKNPTAFYLCASSPGLARRIHNEQFFGPGTRLTVL.

This clone has more than one count but fewer than ten. The chain links TRBV5-1 to TRBJ1-1; D not resolved. V was cut by 0 bases and J by 1 base, with 4 bases left in between. CDR1 is SGHRS and CDR2 is YFSETQ in the germline V gene. The CDR3 has 13 amino acids. The CDR3 DNA reads TGCGCCAGCAGCTTGGGGTGGAACACTGAAGCTTTCTTT. This codes for CASSLGWNTEAFF.

The chain carries TRBV2 and TRBJ1-5; 7 nucleotides match TRBD1. CDR1 SNHLY and CDR2 FYNNEI come from the germline V gene. The CDR3 length is 14 residues. The junction had 0 bases not matched to a gene; V was cut back by 4 bases and J by 0 bases. CDR3 nucleotide sequence: TGTGCCAGCAGTGGACAGGGTAGCAATCAGCCCCAGCATTTT. Protein: CASSGQGSNQPQHF.

The chain's CDR3 is CASSLLRGQDEQFF. The CDR3 DNA follows: TGTGCCAGCAGTTTATTACGGGGACAGGATGAGCAGTTCTTC. This chain connects TRBV28 to TRBJ2-1; 8 bases map to TRBD1. The CDR3 has 14 amino acids. Germline CDR1 reads MDHEN; CDR2 reads SYDVKM. The trim removed 1 base at V and 8 bases at J, leaving 4 bases unmatched.

This clone has just one count. The chain uses TRBV4-1 and TRBJ1-5, with D hard to call. CDR3 length: 15 amino acids. Between the trimmed V and J ends, which lost 2 bases and 9 bases, there was a span of 17 bases. Germline V lookup: CDR1 MGHRA, CDR2 YSYEKL. The CDR3 coding sequence is TGCGCCAGCAGCCAATATTTTAGCTCCTCTGGGCCCCAGCATTTT. Amino acid sequence: CASSQYFSSSGPQHF.

The chain has TRBV7-9 and TRBJ2-5; no clear D. Matching the DNA end better, TRBJ2-7 makes the J call doubtful. CDR1 is SEHNR and CDR2 is FQNEAQ in the germline V gene (reference sequence). The CDR3 loop spans 15 amino acids. The CDR3 DNA reads TGTGCCAGCAGCTTAGCGATACTGGGATGGGACGAGCAGTACTTC. Protein sequence: CASSLAILGWDEQYF.

V gene TRBV5-4 combines with J gene TRBJ2-3; 10 nucleotides line up with TRBD1. Losses at the gene ends were 4 bases for V and 4 bases for J; bases not matched to a gene: 6. The CDR3 covers 15 residues. Germline V CDR1 and CDR2: SGHNT, YYREEE (reference sequence). The CDR3, as DNA: TGTGCCAGCAGCCTCGACAGGGGGCGGTCAGATACGCAGTATTTT. Residues: CASSLDRGRSDTQYF.

This rearrangement joins TRBV7-2 to TRBJ2-7, with 9 bases fitting TRBD1. CDR1 and CDR2 from the germline V gene are SGHTA and FQGNSA. The length of the CDR3 is 15 residues. The trim removed 5 bases at V and 4 bases at J, leaving 9 bases unmatched. In nucleotides, the CDR3 is TGTGCCAGCAGCCCCCGACAGGGGGACCCTTACGAGCAGTACTTC. It translates to CASSPRQGDPYEQYF.

This rearrangement joins TRBV5-1 to TRBJ2-7; D is perhaps TRBD2 (5 bases). There are 14 residues in the CDR3. In germline, CDR1 is SGHRS, CDR2 YFSETQ. Trimming cost V 4 bases and J 5 bases, with 16 bases left between them. CDR3 DNA: TGCGCCAGCAGCCGAGGAACTAGTTCCCACGAGCAGTACTTC. Protein product: CASSRGTSSHEQYF.

In DNA, the CDR3 is TGTGCCAGTAAGGAGGGAACAACTAGCACAGATACGCAGTATTTT. Encoded protein: CASKEGTTSTDTQYF. The V and J genes are TRBV19 and TRBJ2-3; a weak D match, TRBD2 (6 bases). Trimming pared 7 bases from V and 0 bases from J, leaving 14 bases between. The CDR3 consists of 15 residues. Germline V gives CDR1 LNHDA, CDR2 SQIVND (reference sequence).

This chain joins TRBV10-2 and TRBJ1-2, with 7 positions matching TRBD1. Germline CDR1 and CDR2: WSHSY and SAAADI. This CDR3 is 14 amino acids long. V was pared by 3 bases and J by 4 bases, with 5 bases of the junction left unmatched. CDR3 DNA: TGCGCCAGCAGTGATGACGACAGGGTCTATGGCTACACCTTC. It yields the protein CASSDDDRVYGYTF.